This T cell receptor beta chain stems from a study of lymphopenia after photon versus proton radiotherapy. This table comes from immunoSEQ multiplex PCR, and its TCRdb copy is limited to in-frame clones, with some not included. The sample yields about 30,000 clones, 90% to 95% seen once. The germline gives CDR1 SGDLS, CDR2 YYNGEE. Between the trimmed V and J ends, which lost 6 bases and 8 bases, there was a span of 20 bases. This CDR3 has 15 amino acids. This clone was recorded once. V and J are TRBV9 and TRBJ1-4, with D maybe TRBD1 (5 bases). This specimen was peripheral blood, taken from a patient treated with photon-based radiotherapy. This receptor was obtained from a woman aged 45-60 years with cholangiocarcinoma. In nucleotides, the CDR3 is TGTGCCAGCAACGCCGTGGACGGATGGGGGGAAAAACTGTTTTTT. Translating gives CASNAVDGWGEKLFF.